A selection of T cell receptor beta chains follows, all from one sample in a study of OX40 agonist ivuxolimab in advanced cancers. Assay used: immunoSEQ multiplex PCR; TCRdb lists only in-frame clones, some missing. The profile covers about 110,000 clones, with 91% appearing a single time and approximately 0.63% taken by the ten largest. The sample here was CD4+ or CD8+ T cells sorted from blood, taken in a trial of the OX40 agonist ivuxolimab. The receptors were gathered from an adult with an advanced solid tumor such as melanoma, head and neck, liver or kidney cancer. Both conserved end residues are part of each CDR3. D genes are given only for firm matches. Size is stated for part of the rows, as once, few or many counts, or as a class when the clone is expanded.

d_call,clone_size,j_call,v_call,cdr3_aa,cdr3_nt
TRBD1,NA,TRBJ1-1,TRBV18,CASSPDRGREAFF,TGTGCCAGCTCGCCCGACAGGGGGCGCGAAGCTTTCTTT
NA,NA,TRBJ2-1,TRBV6-5,CASNIKGPGGKFF,TGTGCCAGCAATATTAAAGGGCCAGGGGGGAAGTTCTTC
NA,NA,TRBJ2-3,TRBV18,CASSKGNVDTQYF,TGTGCCAGCTCAAAAGGGAATGTGGATACGCAGTATTTT
TRBD1,NA,TRBJ2-5,TRBV2,CASRLRTGDQETQYF,TGTGCCAGCAGGCTCCGGACAGGGGACCAAGAGACCCAGTACTTC
NA,few,TRBJ2-2,TRBV2,CASSPPPSGGELFF,TGTGCCAGCAGTCCCCCTCCGTCGGGCGGGGAGCTGTTTTTT
TRBD1,NA,TRBJ2-3,TRBV5-1,CASSPGQGAADTQYF,TGCGCCAGCAGCCCCGGACAGGGGGCGGCAGATACGCAGTATTTT
TRBD1,once,TRBJ1-2,TRBV5-4,CASSPGDRGTGYTF,TGTGCCAGCAGCCCCGGAGACAGGGGCACTGGCTACACCTTC
TRBD2,NA,TRBJ2-3,TRBV5-1,CASKRATGTNPTDTQYF,TGCGCCAGCAAGAGAGCTACCGGGACTAACCCCACAGATACGCAGTATTTT
NA,once,TRBJ2-3,TRBV7-3,CASSEASGTDTQYF,TGTGCCAGCAGCGAAGCTAGCGGCACAGATACGCAGTATTTT
TRBD1,NA,TRBJ1-2,TRBV7-2,CASSLRPGQTYGYTF,TGTGCCAGCAGCTTAAGACCGGGACAGACGTATGGCTACACCTTC
TRBD1,once,TRBJ2-1,TRBV6-4,CASRGQAYNEQFF,TGTGCCAGCAGGGGACAGGCATACAATGAGCAGTTCTTC
TRBD2,NA,TRBJ2-1,TRBV4-1,CASSQGRLAGGPSVHNEQFF,TGCGCCAGCAGCCAAGGAAGACTAGCGGGAGGGCCCTCGGTCCACAATGAGCAGTTCTTC
TRBD1,NA,TRBJ1-2,TRBV5-1,CASSPRTGGAHGYTF,TGCGCCAGCAGCCCCAGGACAGGGGGCGCACATGGCTACACCTTC
NA,NA,TRBJ1-2,TRBV5-6,CASSLTGDRGYTF,TGTGCCAGCAGCTTGACCGGGGATCGAGGCTACACCTTC
NA,NA,TRBJ2-5,TRBV28,CASNSGPLQETQYF,TGTGCCAGCAACTCTGGACCTCTCCAAGAGACCCAGTACTTC
TRBD2,NA,TRBJ2-7,TRBV5-1,CASSLGTSGGNTAYEQYF,TGCGCCAGCAGCTTGGGGACTAGCGGGGGGAATACAGCCTACGAGCAGTACTTC
TRBD2,once,TRBJ2-1,TRBV11-1,CASSLDERDPYNEQFF,TGTGCCAGCAGCTTAGATGAGCGGGATCCGTACAATGAGCAGTTCTTC
NA,NA,TRBJ2-7,TRBV29-1,CSVDQGDF,TGCAGCGTTGATCAGGGCGACTTC
NA,NA,TRBJ1-5,TRBV7-8,CASSLAEALNSNQPQHF,TGTGCCAGCAGCTTAGCGGAGGCTCTAAATAGCAATCAGCCCCAGCATTTT
NA,NA,TRBJ2-3,TRBV9,CASSVEEGEGTDTQYF,TGTGCCAGCAGCGTAGAGGAGGGGGAAGGCACAGATACGCAGTATTTT
NA,NA,TRBJ2-5,TRBV15,CATSRVRDLRETQYF,TGTGCCACCAGCAGAGTCAGGGACCTTCGGGAGACCCAGTACTTC
NA,few,TRBJ1-5,TRBV21-1,CASSQVQVRRGNQPQHF,TGTGCCAGCAGCCAAGTACAGGTCCGAAGGGGCAATCAGCCCCAGCATTTT
TRBD1,NA,TRBJ1-2,TRBV29-1,CSVVGGQGHGYTF,TGCAGCGTTGTAGGTGGACAGGGACATGGCTACACCTTC
TRBD2,NA,TRBJ2-3,TRBV5-1,CASSFYSTSGSTDTQYF,TGCGCCAGCAGCTTTTACTCGACTAGCGGAAGCACAGATACGCAGTATTTT
TRBD1,NA,TRBJ1-4,TRBV19,CASSIVEGTGDEKLFF,TGTGCCAGTAGTATAGTGGAAGGGACAGGCGATGAAAAACTGTTTTTT
NA,NA,TRBJ2-3,TRBV12-5,CASGSIAAHTDTQYF,TGTGCTAGTGGTAGTATAGCGGCACACACAGATACGCAGTATTTT
NA,NA,TRBJ1-5,TRBV6-6,CASSRTGEVNQPQHF,TGTGCCAGCAGCCGAACGGGGGAGGTAAATCAGCCCCAGCATTTT
NA,NA,TRBJ1-2,TRBV7-6,CASSLAAGTGGLGYTF,TGTGCCAGCAGCTTAGCAGCGGGGACTGGCGGACTTGGCTACACCTTC
NA,NA,TRBJ2-1,TRBV27,CASSLGGTLASSYNEQFF,TGTGCCAGCAGTTTGGGAGGGACACTAGCGAGCTCCTACAATGAGCAGTTCTTC
TRBD1,NA,TRBJ1-6,TRBV10-3,CAITDRGNSPLHF,TGTGCCATCACTGACAGGGGTAATTCACCCCTCCACTTT
TRBD2,NA,TRBJ2-7,TRBV5-1,CASSLDPTSVYEQYF,TGCGCCAGCAGCTTGGATCCTACTAGCGTCTACGAGCAGTACTTC
NA,NA,TRBJ1-1,TRBV7-9,CASSLVGLNTEAFF,TGTGCCAGCAGCTTAGTAGGTTTGAACACTGAAGCTTTCTTT
NA,NA,TRBJ1-4,TRBV18,CASTEQGTNEKLFF,TGTGCCAGCACCGAACAGGGAACTAATGAAAAACTGTTTTTT
TRBD2,NA,TRBJ2-1,TRBV29-1,CSVDSSGVYNEQFF,TGCAGCGTCGATTCTAGCGGGGTTTACAATGAGCAGTTCTTC
NA,NA,TRBJ2-5,TRBV29-1,CSAPWGARTPETQYF,TGCAGCGCCCCCTGGGGAGCCCGAACTCCAGAGACCCAGTACTTC
NA,NA,TRBJ1-2,TRBV30,CAWSVKQDGYTF,TGTGCCTGGAGTGTAAAACAGGATGGCTACACCTTC
TRBD2,NA,TRBJ2-2,TRBV18,CASSGLANTGELFF,TGTGCCAGCTCAGGACTAGCGAACACCGGGGAGCTGTTTTTT
TRBD2,NA,TRBJ2-7,TRBV27,CASSYESGGYYEQYF,TGTGCCAGCAGTTATGAGAGCGGGGGCTACTACGAGCAGTACTTC
NA,NA,TRBJ1-2,TRBV30,CAWKGDSGYTF,TGTGCCTGGAAGGGAGACAGTGGCTACACCTTC
NA,NA,TRBJ2-7,TRBV10-2,CASSEVAAYEQYF,TGCGCCAGCAGTGAGGTGGCCGCCTACGAGCAGTACTTC
TRBD1,NA,TRBJ1-1,TRBV4-1,CASSSFRGVNTEAFF,TGCGCCAGCAGCTCATTCAGGGGGGTTAACACTGAAGCTTTCTTT
NA,NA,TRBJ2-7,TRBV7-9,CASSPQGDEQYF,TGTGCCAGCAGCCCCCAGGGCGACGAGCAGTACTTC